This entry features one T cell receptor beta chain sequence. The antigen remains undetermined. This sample stems from a study of T cells in tuberculosis. Turning to the study itself: In South Africa, adults with active tuberculosis were compared with IGRA-negative and latently infected IGRA-positive adolescents.

Per the germline V gene, CDR1 is LNHDA and CDR2 is SQIVND (reference sequence). The V end was cut by 5 bases, the J end by 8 bases, with 13 bases between. This CDR3 is built from 13 residues. Method: immunoSEQ multiplex PCR; TCRdb's copy keeps in-frame clones and lacks some. This table holds 40,000 to 45,000 clones, around 94% found once. Findings and limits, study-wide: Shorter CDR3-alpha in active tuberculosis partly drove smaller distances. A GMM-specific repertoire classifier reached approximately 90% accuracy, AUROC under 0.95.

Latent tuberculosis screening used tuberculin skin test and IGRA at entry. This clonotype was sampled from a donor between 10 and 29 years old with latent tuberculosis or without tuberculosis infection. Some clones in this sample may be carry-over from other donors' samples. The chain joins TRBV19 to TRBJ1-5, with D perhaps TRBD1 (6 bases). The sequenced sample consisted of PBMCs. CDR3 coding DNA: TGTGCCAGTAGTTCCGCGGGGGGCGAGCCCCAGCATTTT. Translating it yields CASSSAGGEPQHF.